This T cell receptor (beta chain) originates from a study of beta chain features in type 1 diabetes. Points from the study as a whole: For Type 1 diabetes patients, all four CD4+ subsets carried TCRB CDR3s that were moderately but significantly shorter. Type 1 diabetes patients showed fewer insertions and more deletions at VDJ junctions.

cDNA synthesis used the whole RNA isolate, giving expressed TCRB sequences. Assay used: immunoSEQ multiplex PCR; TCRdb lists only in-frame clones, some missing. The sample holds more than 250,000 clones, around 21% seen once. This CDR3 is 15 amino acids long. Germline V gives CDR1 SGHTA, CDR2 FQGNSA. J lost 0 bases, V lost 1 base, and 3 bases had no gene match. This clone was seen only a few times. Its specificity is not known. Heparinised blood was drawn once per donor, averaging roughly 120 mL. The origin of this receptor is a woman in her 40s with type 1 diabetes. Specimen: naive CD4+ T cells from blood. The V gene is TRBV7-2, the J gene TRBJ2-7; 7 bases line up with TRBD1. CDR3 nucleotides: TGTGCCAGCAGCTTAGGACAGGGAATCTCCTACGAGCAGTACTTC. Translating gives CASSLGQGISYEQYF.